The rows below give T cell receptor beta chains drawn from one sample of a study of cytomegalovirus exposure and HLA in healthy donors. The data were produced by immunoSEQ multiplex PCR, yet TCRdb's version contains in-frame clones alone and is incomplete. The sample records under 200,000 clones, approximately 80% being singletons. Specimen: PBMCs. These receptor sequences come from a woman in her thirties in good health and CMV-seropositive. CDR3s include the opening cysteine and the closing phenylalanine or tryptophan. The order of the fields is CDR3 DNA, CDR3 protein, V gene, clone size, J gene, D gene. The D gene is left open where the match is weak. Only some rows state a clone size, as once, few, many or a class for expanded clones.

TGTGCCAGCAGTGAACAATCGGCGCCGGGGAATTCACCCCTCCACTTT CASSEQSAPGNSPLHF TRBV6-1 - TRBJ1-6 -
TGTGCCAGCAGTTCTCGACAGGGCGGGTTTGGCAATCAGCCCCAGCATTTT CASSSRQGGFGNQPQHF TRBV28 - TRBJ1-5 TRBD1
TGTGCCATCAGTGTGGGGGACAGGGGATACAATGAGCAGTTCTTC CAISVGDRGYNEQFF TRBV10-3 - TRBJ2-1 TRBD1
TGCGCCAGCAGGTACAGGGGGGAGACTGAAGCTTTCTTT CASRYRGETEAFF TRBV5-1 - TRBJ1-1 TRBD1
TGTGCCTGTCAGGACAGGGGGTGGGATGAGCAGTTCTTC CACQDRGWDEQFF TRBV6-6 - TRBJ2-1 TRBD1
TGTGCCAGCAGCAGGACTAGCGGGGGGGCCGATACGCAGTATTTT CASSRTSGGADTQYF TRBV7-3 - TRBJ2-3 TRBD2
TGTGCCAGCAGTGAATTTGACAGACGGCACAATGGCTACACCTTC CASSEFDRRHNGYTF TRBV6-1 - TRBJ1-2 -
TGTGCCAGCAGTTACTCGCGGGGTATCGGGCAGCCCCAGCATTTT CASSYSRGIGQPQHF TRBV6-5 - TRBJ1-5 -
TGTGCCAGCAGAGTAGGAGGGGCAGGTCAGCCCCAGCATTTT CASRVGGAGQPQHF TRBV2 few TRBJ1-5 -
TGTGCCAGCAGTTTAGGGAGACTCGGACAGGGGGTTGACAGGGAAAAACTGTTTTTT CASSLGRLGQGVDREKLFF TRBV28 - TRBJ1-4 TRBD1
TGTGCCAGCAGTTTAGAGCTAGCGGGGGTTATCAATGAGCAGTTCTTC CASSLELAGVINEQFF TRBV27 - TRBJ2-1 TRBD2
TGCAGCGTTGAACAGGGCCCCCCCGAAGCTTTCTTT CSVEQGPPEAFF TRBV29-1 - TRBJ1-1 -
TGTGCCAGAAGCTTCGTCCTGAACACTGAAGCTTTCTTT CARSFVLNTEAFF TRBV5-3 - TRBJ1-1 -
TGTGCCAGCAGCCTAATTGGAACAGGGAGCACAGATACGCAGTATTTT CASSLIGTGSTDTQYF TRBV7-9 - TRBJ2-3 -
TGTGCCAGCTCCTTTCCCCCCCCCTACACCGGGGAGCTGTTTTTT CASSFPPPYTGELFF TRBV28 - TRBJ2-2 -
TGTGCCAGCAGCTTGCAGGACTCTGGAAACACCATATATTTT CASSLQDSGNTIYF TRBV5-6 medium-sized TRBJ1-3 -
TGTGCCAGCAGCTTGGTGCCGGGGAACACCGGGGAGCTGTTTTTT CASSLVPGNTGELFF TRBV7-9 few TRBJ2-2 -
TGTGCCAGTAGTACGGTCCAGGCCTTAAGTGAGCAGTTCTTC CASSTVQALSEQFF TRBV19 - TRBJ2-1 -
TGTGCCACCAGCTTAATGACAGGGAACTATGGCTACACCTTC CATSLMTGNYGYTF TRBV15 - TRBJ1-2 TRBD1
TGTGCCACCGGGGGGCCCTACAATGAGCAGTTCTTC CATGGPYNEQFF TRBV28 - TRBJ2-1 -
TGTGCCAGCTCACCACTCTCAGATACGCAGTATTTT CASSPLSDTQYF TRBV18 - TRBJ2-3 -
TGTGCCAGCAGCTACGCGATTGAACAGCCCCAGCATTTT CASSYAIEQPQHF TRBV7-2 - TRBJ1-5 -
TGTGCCAGCCCACAGACGATGAACACTGAAGCTTTCTTT CASPQTMNTEAFF TRBV6-6 - TRBJ1-1 -
TGTGCCAGCAGTCCAATTGCGGCACTAGCAAACATTCAGTACTTC CASSPIAALANIQYF TRBV27 once TRBJ2-4 -
TGTGCCAGCAGCATAACAGGGGTGAAGACTGAAGCTTTCTTT CASSITGVKTEAFF TRBV7-9 - TRBJ1-1 TRBD1
TGCAGCGTTGCCTCCGGACAGAGCATGAACACTGAAGCTTTCTTT CSVASGQSMNTEAFF TRBV29-1 - TRBJ1-1 -
TGTGCCAGCAGTTCGAGACAGGGCTTTGGCTACACCTTC CASSSRQGFGYTF TRBV6-5 once TRBJ1-2 TRBD1